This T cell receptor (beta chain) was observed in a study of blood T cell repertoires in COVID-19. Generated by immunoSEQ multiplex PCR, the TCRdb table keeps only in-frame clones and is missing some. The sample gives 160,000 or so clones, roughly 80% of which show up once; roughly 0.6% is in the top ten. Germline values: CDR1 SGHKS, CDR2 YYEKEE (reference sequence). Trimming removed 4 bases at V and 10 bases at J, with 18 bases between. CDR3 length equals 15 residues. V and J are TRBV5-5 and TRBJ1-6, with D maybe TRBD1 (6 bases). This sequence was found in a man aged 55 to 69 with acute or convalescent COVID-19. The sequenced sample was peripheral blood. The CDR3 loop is CASSPLQGSRSPLHF. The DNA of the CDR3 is TGTGCCAGCAGCCCCCTGCAGGGGAGCCGGTCACCCCTCCACTTT.